This TCR beta chain was recovered during a study of high-grade serous ovarian cancer treatment subgroups. About the research overall: Samples averaged approximately 13,000 reads and over 6,000 unique TCR beta rearrangements. Points from the study as a whole: Bulk tumor TCR sequencing gave no spatial information. Tumors within one patient showed repertoire similarity of roughly 0.095 to 0.8. Clonal relatedness tracked neoantigen level, and by trend copy number and mutation load.

CDR1 is LNHDA and CDR2 is SQIVND in the germline V gene (reference sequence). This CDR3 comprises 14 residues. V lost 5 bases to trimming and J lost 2 bases, with 12 bases between them. Tumor samples were obtained before definitive surgery or chemotherapy. With respect to this clone: Its antigen is undetermined.

The repertoire was sequenced with immunoSEQ multiplex PCR; TCRdb's copy has only in-frame clones and lacks some. There are 2,000 to 3,000 clones in the sample; 55% to 75% occur only once, and roughly 13% lies in the top ten. Sequenced material: tumor tissue. The receptor's source is a human donor with high-grade serous ovarian cancer. V and J are TRBV19 and TRBJ1-1, with unresolved D. The DNA of the CDR3 is TGTGCCAGTAGTGATGCGAGCTTAAACACTGAAGCTTTCTTT. Translation: CASSDASLNTEAFF.